These T cell receptor beta chains were read from a single sample in a study of circulating CD8 cells and anti-PD-1 response in melanoma. TCRdb used MiXCR to reprocess the reads, holding one entry per CDR3 protein. Of about 160 distinct CDR3 sequences in the sample, 25% to 30% are singletons; the top ten hold roughly 79%. This material consisted of CD8+ T cells from PBMCs, taken at baseline or after one month of anti-PD-1 therapy (not recorded which). The receptors stem from a human donor with melanoma. The CDR3 runs from the conserved cysteine through the conserved F or W. A D gene is named only where the DNA matches it firmly. Only part of the rows carry a size: once, few, many, or a class if the clone is expanded.

>TRBV20-1|medium-sized|TRBD2|TRBJ2-7
CSARDVAGVGYEQYF
TGCAGTGCTAGAGATGTTGCGGGAGTTGGTTACGAGCAGTACTTC
>TRBV28|large|NA|TRBJ2-7
CASRLTEDSDEQYF
TGTGCCAGCAGGCTTACGGAGGACAGCGACGAGCAGTACTTC
>TRBV12-3/TRBV12-4|medium-sized|TRBD2|TRBJ2-2
CASKFQRSEREGMTGELFF
TGTGCCAGCAAGTTTCAGAGGAGTGAGCGGGAGGGCATGACCGGGGAGCTGTTTTTT
>TRBV20-1|medium-sized|NA|TRBJ2-7
CSAEHLRGSSYEQYF
TGCAGTGCCGAGCACCTGAGGGGGAGCTCCTACGAGCAGTACTTC
>TRBV28|NA|TRBD1|TRBJ2-3
CASSIRTGSTDTQYF
TGTGCCAGCAGTATCCGGACAGGGAGCACAGATACGCAGTATTTT
>TRBV12-3/TRBV12-4|large|TRBD1|TRBJ1-5
CASSSWTGQNQPQHF
TGTGCCAGCAGTTCGTGGACAGGGCAAAATCAGCCCCAGCATTTT
>TRBV28|NA|NA|TRBJ2-7
CASTESLSYEQYF
TGTGCCAGCACCGAGAGCCTCTCCTACGAGCAGTACTTC
>TRBV27|medium-sized|NA|TRBJ2-7
CASSLSPGIYEQYF
TGTGCCAGCAGTTTATCGCCCGGTATCTACGAGCAGTACTTC
>TRBV28|NA|TRBD1|TRBJ2-7
CASSWTGIGDEQYF
TGTGCCAGCAGCTGGACAGGGATCGGCGACGAGCAGTACTTC
>TRBV20-1|medium-sized|NA|TRBJ2-5
CSAEKTRWGRETQYF
TGCAGTGCGGAAAAGACTAGGTGGGGACGAGAGACCCAGTACTTC
>TRBV28|large|NA|TRBJ1-5
CASSLVTATNQPQHF
TGTGCCAGCAGTTTAGTGACAGCGACCAATCAGCCCCAGCATTTT